The 5 T cell receptor beta chains in this list originate from one sample, sequenced in a study of cytomegalovirus exposure and HLA in healthy donors. In the PCR, 60 Vbeta and 13 Jbeta primers were used. Clones were read by immunoSEQ multiplex PCR, and TCRdb kept only the in-frame ones, dropping some. The sample contains around 280,000 clones, about 87% of which appear only once. Sequencing was performed on PBMCs. The receptor source for this set is a woman in her late teens or twenties in good health and CMV-seronegative.

This chain connects TRBV11-2 to TRBJ2-7; D possibly corresponds to TRBD2 (6 bases). Germline values: CDR1 SGHAT, CDR2 FQNNGV. This CDR3 contains 17 residues. Trimming took 2 bases from V and 5 from J, leaving 22 bases between them. The CDR3 loop is CASSLSSGTLLPDEQYF. The CDR3 nucleotides are TGTGCCAGCAGCTTATCCTCAGGGACTCTCCTTCCGGACGAGCAGTACTTC.

This clone has a single count. The chain has TRBV5-1 and TRBJ2-3, with 10 bases aligning to TRBD1. The CDR3 totals 19 residues. Germline values: CDR1 SGHRS, CDR2 YFSETQ. Trimming removed 0 bases from V and 4 bases from J; junction bases left unmatched: 14. The CDR3 is CASSLGTGRGDRGPDTQYF. The CDR3 DNA reads as TGCGCCAGCAGCTTGGGTACGGGGCGAGGGGACAGGGGTCCAGATACGCAGTATTTT. The variable domain in full, completed from reference TRBV5-1 and TRBJ2-3, reads KAGVTQTPRYLIKTRGQQVTLSCSPISGHRSVSWYQQTPGQGLQFLFEYFSETQRNKGNFPGRFSGRQFSNSRSEMNVSTLELGDSALYLCASSLGTGRGDRGPDTQYFGPGTRLTVL.

The chain uses TRBV7-9 and TRBJ1-6, with a tentative D call TRBD1 (6 bases). The germline gives CDR1 SEHNR, CDR2 FQNEAQ (reference sequence). Trimming removed 6 bases from V and 5 bases from J, with 14 bases in between. The CDR3 totals 15 residues. For the CDR3, the DNA is TGTGCCAGCAGGCCAAACAGGGTGGATAATTCACCCCTCCACTTT. Encoded protein: CASRPNRVDNSPLHF.

The chain is built from TRBV4-2 and TRBJ1-4; no clear D. The CDR3 totals 14 residues. CDR1 and CDR2 from the germline V gene are LGHNA and YNFKEQ. Trimming left V 1 base short and J 6 bases short, with 9 bases between. CDR3 loop: CASSQVIGDEKLFF. The CDR3 coding sequence is TGTGCCAGCAGCCAAGTCATCGGGGATGAAAAACTGTTTTTT.

This sequence joins TRBV5-1 and TRBJ1-2, with D hard to call. The length of the CDR3 is 14 residues. The V gene lost 5 bases and the J gene lost 3 bases, with 14 bases spanning the gap. CDR1 and CDR2 (germline): SGHRS, YFSETQ. The CDR3 protein is CASRYSTQDYGYTF. CDR3 coding DNA: TGCGCCAGCAGGTACTCTACTCAGGACTATGGCTACACCTTC.